The 25 T cell receptor beta chains listed next were all sequenced from one sample in a study of cytomegalovirus exposure and HLA in healthy donors. PCR primers comprised 60 Vbeta and 13 Jbeta primers. The assay was immunoSEQ multiplex PCR, and TCRdb's table has in-frame clones only and misses some. The sample has over 150,000 clones; 82% are singletons. Sequenced material: PBMCs. These receptors were collected from a girl under 18 in good health and CMV-seropositive.

The chain has TRBV29-1 and TRBJ1-5; D possibly corresponds to TRBD1 (5 bases). This CDR3 has 13 amino acids. Trimming took off 4 bases at V and 6 bases at J, with 13 bases between the two ends. Germline assignment: CDR1 SQVTM and CDR2 ANQGSEA. CDR3 nucleotide sequence: TGCAGCGTTGGCCAGGGTACCAGTCAGCCCCAGCATTTT. Translated: CSVGQGTSQPQHF.

This chain connects TRBV30 to TRBJ1-2; 10 positions match TRBD1. The CDR3 runs 14 residues. Germline CDR1 is GTSNPN and CDR2 is SVGIG (reference sequence). The junction had 3 bases not matched to a gene; V was cut back by 2 bases and J by 3 bases. This CDR3 is CAWSLGQGYYGYTF. DNA of the CDR3: TGTGCCTGGAGTCTGGGACAGGGGTACTATGGCTACACCTTC.

The rearrangement links TRBV28 to TRBJ1-6, with a weak D call TRBD1 (6 bases). Germline values: CDR1 MDHEN, CDR2 SYDVKM. Deletions cut 5 bases from V and 9 bases from J, with 14 bases between. The CDR3 totals 14 residues. CDR3: CASSIGTLGSPLHF. The CDR3 DNA reads TGTGCCAGCAGTATCGGGACATTGGGTTCACCCCTCCACTTT.

This chain joins TRBV25-1 and TRBJ2-1; TRBD1 agrees at 10 bases. Trimming cost V 3 bases and J 8 bases; bases outside gene matches: 10. The germline V gene has CDR1 MGHDK and CDR2 SYGVNS. CDR3 size: 16 residues. The CDR3 sequence is CASSDSGTGVLHEQFF. In DNA form, the CDR3 reads TGTGCCAGCAGTGATTCCGGGACAGGGGTGCTCCATGAGCAGTTCTTC.

This clone was observed a single time. The CDR3 nucleotides read TGCAGCGTTGTAGGCGGGGCTTTTAACTATGGCTACACCTTC. Encoded protein: CSVVGGAFNYGYTF. The chain couples TRBV29-1 to TRBJ1-2, with D possibly TRBD1 on 5 matching bases. Germline V gene lookup returns CDR1 SQVTM and CDR2 ANQGSEA. The germline V and J ends were trimmed by 4 bases and 1 base, with 13 bases remaining between them. This CDR3 spans 14 amino acids. The entire variable domain, with the rest obtained from reference TRBV29-1 and TRBJ1-2, is as follows: SAVISQKPSRDICQRGTSLTIQCQVDSQVTMMFWYRQQPGQSLTLIATANQGSEATYESGFVIDKFPISRPNLTFSTLTVSNMSPEDSSIYLCSVVGGAFNYGYTFGSGTRLTVV.

This clone was observed a few times. The CDR3 sequence: CAVGEHRDSYEQYF. The CDR3 DNA sequence: TGTGCCGTAGGGGAACACAGGGACTCCTACGAGCAGTACTTC. The V and J genes are TRBV10-3 and TRBJ2-7; weak D call: TRBD1 (6 bases). V gave up 11 bases and J gave up 0 bases, with 17 bases separating them. This CDR3 comprises 14 residues. The germline V gene has CDR1 ENHRY and CDR2 SYGVKD.

The J gene is TRBJ1-1, the V gene TRBV7-2; no clear D gene. V lost 4 bases and J lost 4, with 19 bases in between. This CDR3 region has 16 residues. Germline loops: CDR1 SGHTA, CDR2 FQGNSA. This CDR3 reads CASSSSVRSVSTEAFF. The DNA for the CDR3 is TGTGCCAGCAGCTCTAGTGTGCGGTCCGTAAGCACTGAAGCTTTCTTT.

The V and J genes are TRBV7-2 and TRBJ2-5; the D is unclear. Germline-derived CDR1 and CDR2 are SGHTA and FQGNSA. V was pared by 1 base and J by 2 bases, with 8 bases between. The CDR3 loop spans 14 amino acids. The CDR3 is CASSLDLAQETQYF. CDR3 coding DNA: TGTGCCAGCAGCTTAGACCTGGCACAAGAGACCCAGTACTTC.

This chain uses TRBV11-2 with TRBJ2-2; a possible D gene is TRBD2 (5 bases). V lost 5 bases and J lost 2, with 12 bases in between. Germline values: CDR1 SGHAT, CDR2 FQNNGV. The CDR3 length is 15 residues. This chain's CDR3 is CASSLGVVNTGELFF. CDR3 sequence (DNA): TGTGCCAGCAGCCTGGGAGTTGTCAACACCGGGGAGCTGTTTTTT. Drawing the rest from reference TRBV11-2 and TRBJ2-2, the complete variable domain is EAGVAQSPRYKIIEKRQSVAFWCNPISGHATLYWYQQILGQGPKLLIQFQNNGVVDDSQLPKDRFSAERLKGVDSTLKIQPAKLEDSAVYLCASSLGVVNTGELFFGEGSRLTVL.

The chain combines TRBV11-2 with TRBJ2-3; D gene unclear. The CDR3 covers 12 residues. Between the trimmed V and J ends, which lost 5 bases and 1 base, there was a span of 4 bases. CDR1 is SGHAT, CDR2 FQNNGV, per germline. The CDR3 sequence: CASSLRTDTQYF. In nucleotides, the CDR3 is TGTGCCAGCAGCCTACGCACAGATACGCAGTATTTT.

The V gene is TRBV10-1, the J gene TRBJ2-7, with 7 positions matching TRBD1. This CDR3 has 14 amino acids. Germline V lookup: CDR1 WNHNN, CDR2 SYGVQD (reference sequence). The trim removed 7 bases at V and 7 bases at J, leaving 13 bases unmatched. The CDR3 loop is CASTLRGQGVEQYF. DNA of the CDR3: TGCGCCAGCACCCTAAGGGGGCAGGGGGTGGAGCAGTACTTC.

The chain combines TRBV7-8 with TRBJ2-6; 8 bases map to TRBD1. Germline trimming cut 2 bases from V and 2 bases from J; bases unmatched to any gene: 11. This CDR3 spans 19 amino acids. Germline V gives CDR1 SGHVS, CDR2 FQNEAQ. The CDR3 spells CASSLTIGQGAAGANVLTF. The CDR3 DNA sequence: TGTGCCAGCAGCTTAACAATCGGACAGGGAGCGGCTGGGGCCAACGTCCTGACTTTC.

This chain joins TRBV28 and TRBJ1-2; no clear D. V was pared by 4 bases and J by 3 bases, with 6 bases between. Germline assignment: CDR1 MDHEN and CDR2 SYDVKM. The CDR3 is 12 residues long. The DNA for the CDR3 is TGTGCCAGCAGTTCAACAGACTATGGCTACACCTTC. This gives the protein CASSSTDYGYTF.

This clone was seen just once. V usage is TRBV7-8 and J usage is TRBJ2-5; 7 nucleotides agree with TRBD1. The V segment lost 4 bases and the J segment 1 base; nucleotides outside the gene matches: 3. The CDR3 extends over 14 amino acids. The V gene's germline CDR1 is SGHVS and CDR2 FQNEAQ. CDR3: CASSSGTAQETQYF. CDR3 sequence (DNA): TGTGCCAGCAGCTCGGGGACAGCCCAAGAGACCCAGTACTTC.

The chain employs TRBV7-9 and TRBJ2-7; TRBD2 matches 15 bases. CDR1 and CDR2 (germline): SEHNR, FQNEAQ (reference sequence). The CDR3 has 17 residues. V trimming: 6 bases; J trimming: 2 bases; junction bases outside the gene matches: 8. CDR3 nucleotides: TGTGCCAGCAGATCCGGGACTAGCGGGGGGCATACCTACGAGCAGTACTTC. Protein: CASRSGTSGGHTYEQYF.

This clone appeared a few times. V gene TRBV6-1 combines with J gene TRBJ2-7; no reliable D call. The length of the CDR3 is 14 residues. The germline V gene has CDR1 MNHNS and CDR2 SASEGT. Trimming stripped 4 bases from V and 4 bases from J, with 14 bases between. The CDR3 sequence: CASSGVAIKYEQYF. The CDR3 DNA reads as TGTGCCAGCAGTGGCGTAGCTATCAAATACGAGCAGTACTTC.

The chain combines TRBV5-3 with TRBJ1-4, with D tentatively TRBD1 (5 bases). Being an ORF, TRBV5-3 has a function that is uncertain. V was clipped by 7 bases and J by 1 base, with 17 bases between them. This CDR3 is built from 16 residues. In nucleotides, the CDR3 is TGTGCCAGATACCGGCGGGGGGGGGTAACTAATGAAAAACTGTTTTTT. Translating it yields CARYRRGGVTNEKLFF.

J is TRBJ1-1 and V is TRBV10-3, with a weak D call TRBD1 (6 bases). The V gene lost 3 bases and the J gene lost 3 bases, with 14 bases spanning the gap. The CDR3 spans 15 residues. Per the germline V gene, CDR1 is ENHRY and CDR2 is SYGVKD. CDR3 loop: CAISDLQGGDTEAFF. For the CDR3, the DNA is TGTGCCATCAGTGACTTACAGGGTGGAGACACTGAAGCTTTCTTT.

The chain links TRBV4-2 to TRBJ2-5; 8 bases align to TRBD1. The trim removed 4 bases at V and 4 bases at J, leaving 14 bases unmatched. Germline CDR1 is LGHNA and CDR2 is YNFKEQ. The CDR3 sequence is 17 residues long. CDR3 loop: CASSPRLDRESAETQYF. The CDR3 DNA follows: TGTGCCAGCAGCCCGAGATTGGACAGGGAATCTGCAGAGACCCAGTACTTC.

This sequence joins TRBV19 and TRBJ1-4, with TRBD1 as a possible D gene (6 bases). Germline V gives CDR1 LNHDA, CDR2 SQIVND (reference sequence). The germline V and J ends were trimmed by 5 bases and 1 base, with 14 bases remaining between them. The length of the CDR3 is 16 residues. The DNA for the CDR3 is TGTGCCAGTAGTTCTCGACCGGGACAAACTAATGAAAAACTGTTTTTT. This gives the protein CASSSRPGQTNEKLFF.

This chain connects TRBV28 to TRBJ1-5; D call uncertain. The V gene's germline CDR1 is MDHEN and CDR2 SYDVKM. CDR3 length equals 12 residues. Trimming stripped 7 bases from V and 0 bases from J, with 4 bases between. The CDR3 sequence: CASKLSNQPQHF. Here the CDR3 DNA reads TGTGCCAGCAAACTTAGCAATCAGCCCCAGCATTTT.

The chain combines TRBV7-2 with TRBJ2-4, with a weak D call TRBD1 (6 bases). Deletions cut 2 bases from V and 9 bases from J, with 17 bases between. The CDR3 is made up of 15 amino acids. Germline loops: CDR1 SGHTA, CDR2 FQGNSA. CDR3 residues: CASSLIWGRAIIQYF. As DNA, the CDR3 is TGTGCCAGCAGCTTAATCTGGGGGCGAGCGATCATTCAGTACTTC.

The chain employs TRBV9 and TRBJ2-1; no definite D call. CDR3 length equals 13 residues. Germline assignment: CDR1 SGDLS and CDR2 YYNGEE. V dropped 3 bases and J dropped 6 bases, with 10 bases sitting between them. The CDR3 here is CASSAGASNEQFF. CDR3 nucleotide sequence: TGTGCCAGCAGCGCCGGTGCGTCCAATGAGCAGTTCTTC.

This sequence joins TRBV30 and TRBJ2-5; 13 bases are shared with TRBD2. Germline V gives CDR1 GTSNPN, CDR2 SVGIG (reference sequence). There are 15 residues in the CDR3. The V segment lost 4 bases and the J segment 5 bases; nucleotides outside the gene matches: 7. The CDR3 bases are TGTGCCTGGACACTAGCGGGGGGGCCCCGTGAGACCCAGTACTTC. As protein: CAWTLAGGPRETQYF.

V is TRBV28 and J is TRBJ2-7; maybe TRBD1 (7 bases). The CDR3 length is 16 residues. With 2 bases removed from V and 7 bases from J, the gap between germline ends came to 21 bases. Germline V lookup: CDR1 MDHEN, CDR2 SYDVKM. The CDR3 loop reads CASSLAGQNTMGEQYF. The CDR3 nucleotides read TGTGCCAGCAGTTTAGCGGGACAGAATACCATGGGGGAGCAGTACTTC.